This T cell receptor beta chain comes out of a study of T cells after yellow fever vaccination. Study-level findings and limits: The CD4 compartment and the CD8 compartment contained a small share of clonotypes in common.

To note about this clonotype: The antigen remains unidentified.

Germline CDR1 ENHRY, CDR2 SYGVKD. CDR3 length equals 15 residues. V lost 3 bases to trimming and J lost 5 bases, with 16 bases between them. By 5'RACE template switching, TCR cDNA was produced, with a universal primer site and UMIs added in the process. TCRdb ran MiXCR on the 5' RACE reads and lists one entry per CDR3 protein. The sample has under 550,000 distinct CDR3 sequences, just over 20% seen once; the top ten hold about 16%. This sequence joins TRBV10-3 and TRBJ2-5; a possible D gene is TRBD2 (5 bases). The material sequenced was PBMCs, taken approximately 22 days after the first yellow fever vaccination. The sequence was collected from a man between 18 and 29 years old who received the YFV17D yellow fever vaccine. The CDR3 DNA reads TGTGCCATCAGTGATGAGGGCAGGCACCGGGAGACCCAGTACTTC. Protein sequence: CAISDEGRHRETQYF.